The T cell receptor beta chain under discussion was sequenced for a study of blood T cell repertoires in COVID-19. Overall study: The study drew acute and convalescent COVID-19 samples from the United States, Italy and Spain. T cells, B-cell-depleted T cells, or PBMCs supplied cDNA or gDNA.

Authors' analysis steps: Using reference gene primer amplification, nucleated cell counts were estimated. The protocol was immunoSEQ multiplex PCR, while the TCRdb copy is restricted to in-frame clones and leaves out a portion. The DNA gave D and trimming, while V, J and clone size come from that table. The sample lists approximately 240,000 clones, 65% to 85% occurring once. Germline assignment: CDR1 MGHRA and CDR2 YSYEKL. The V end was cut by 0 bases, the J end by 0 bases, with 11 bases between. The CDR3 has 16 amino acids. Seattle participants joined during active infection and were tracked over time.

This rearrangement joins TRBV4-1 to TRBJ1-1, with TRBD1 as a possible D gene (6 bases). The sequence was obtained from a woman in her 30s with COVID-19, enrolled during active disease. Source material: peripheral blood. CDR3: CASSQDNRVMNTEAFF. DNA for the CDR3: TGCGCCAGCAGCCAAGATAACAGGGTCATGAACACTGAAGCTTTCTTT.